The clone carrying this T cell receptor (beta chain) was recorded at least ten times. Its antigen is unidentified. The CDR3 is made up of 19 amino acids. The trim removed 4 bases at V and 3 bases at J, leaving 18 bases unmatched. The sample is drawn from a study of T cell repertoires in cytomegalovirus infection. Study-level information: The public TCR beta signatures pointed to both CMV infection and matching HLA type. General study points: There were carriers of CMV plus the relevant HLA, and cumulative public TCR beta family frequency identified them.

MiXCR, applied by TCRdb to the reads, yields one record per CDR3 protein. The sample lists around 450,000 distinct CDR3 sequences, 30% to 40% occurring once. The chain joins TRBV12-3 or TRBV12-4 to TRBJ2-3; 8 nucleotides line up with TRBD2. Input material: PBMCs. The source is a human donor in good health (CMV status not recorded). Some clones in this sample may be carry-over from other donors' samples. CDR3 DNA sequence: TGTGCCAGCAGTTGGGGGACTAGTCGTTTGCGCGTAATGACAGATACGCAGTATTTT. This translates into CASSWGTSRLRVMTDTQYF.